This passage covers 9 T cell receptor beta chains from one sample sequenced in a study of patients and donors after allogeneic stem cell transplantation. TCRdb passed the RT-PCR reads through MiXCR, listing each CDR3 protein once. The sample records 150,000 to 200,000 distinct CDR3 sequences, more than 35% being singletons. Sequenced: blood, either unsorted or a sorted T cell fraction (not recorded which). Receptors were obtained from a human donor who was either an allogeneic HSCT recipient or a stem cell or donor lymphocyte infusion donor (not recorded which). It is not recorded whose cells these are; they may come from a transplant donor.

There are a few counts of this clonotype. The rearrangement joins TRBV3-1 to TRBJ1-1, with a weak D call TRBD1 (5 bases). Germline assignment: CDR1 LGHDT and CDR2 YNNKEL (reference sequence). V lost 2 bases and J lost 5, with 15 bases in between. The CDR3 covers 15 residues. The CDR3 protein is CASSQSRVWETEAFF. The CDR3 DNA sequence: TGTGCCAGCAGCCAATCCAGGGTATGGGAGACTGAAGCTTTCTTT.

This clonotype came up once. The chain carries TRBV7-3 and TRBJ2-4; D not resolved. V was cut by 5 bases and J by 0 bases, with 14 bases left in between. CDR3 length: 16 residues. Germline CDR1 is SGHTA and CDR2 is FQGTGA. This chain's CDR3 is CASSPMGAIAKNIQYF. CDR3 coding DNA: TGTGCCAGCAGCCCGATGGGCGCCATAGCCAAAAACATTCAGTACTTC. Drawing the rest from reference TRBV7-3 and TRBJ2-4, the complete variable domain is GAGVSQTPSNKVTEKGKYVELRCDPISGHTALYWYRQSLGQGPEFLIYFQGTGAADDSGLPNDRFFAVRPEGSVSTLKIQRTERGDSAVYLCASSPMGAIAKNIQYFGAGTRLSVL.

V gene TRBV29-1 combines with J gene TRBJ1-2, with D uncertain. Trimming took 6 bases from V and 2 from J, leaving 7 bases between them. The germline V gene has CDR1 SQVTM and CDR2 ANQGSEA. CDR3 length: 11 residues. CDR3 sequence: CSVPENYGYTF. The DNA for the CDR3 is TGCAGCGTCCCGGAGAACTATGGCTACACCTTC.

This clonotype was detected only a few times. CDR3 DNA sequence: TGCGCCAGCAGCCAATCGCGCGCGGGACGCGATGAGCAGTTCTTC. Translating gives CASSQSRAGRDEQFF. V and J are TRBV4-3 and TRBJ2-1; weak D call: TRBD2 (6 bases). The CDR3 covers 15 residues. Germline-derived CDR1 and CDR2 are LGHNA and YSLEER. Trimming cost V 2 bases and J 8 bases, with 16 bases left between them.

The V call is TRBV29-1, the J call TRBJ2-3; D may be TRBD1 (6 bases). The CDR3 is 12 residues long. The V end was cut by 6 bases, the J end by 4 bases, with 11 bases between. Germline V CDR1 and CDR2: SQVTM, ANQGSEA. For the CDR3, the DNA is TGCAGCGTCGACAGGAATGCAGATACGCAGTATTTT. Its protein is CSVDRNADTQYF.

The sample holds a few counts of this clonotype. The chain couples TRBV12-3 or TRBV12-4 to TRBJ1-5, with D perhaps TRBD1 (5 bases). This CDR3 comprises 16 residues. V lost 5 bases and J 5 bases, leaving 19 bases between the germline ends. This chain's CDR3 is CASSTLVTAPYQPQHF. In DNA, the CDR3 is TGTGCCAGCAGTACCTTGGTGACAGCTCCCTATCAGCCCCAGCATTTT.

The J gene is TRBJ1-5, the V gene TRBV20-1; D call uncertain. The germline V gene has CDR1 DFQATT and CDR2 SNEGSKA (reference sequence). Trimming took 5 bases from V and 0 from J, leaving 8 bases between them. The CDR3 loop spans 13 amino acids. The chain's CDR3 is CSAPPHSNQPQHF. The DNA of the CDR3 is TGCAGTGCTCCCCCTCATAGCAATCAGCCCCAGCATTTT.

The J gene is TRBJ1-1, the V gene TRBV9, with D perhaps matching TRBD1 (6 bases). This CDR3 contains 15 residues. V was shortened by 4 bases and J by 1 base, with 14 bases between the two germline ends. CDR1 and CDR2 from the germline V gene are SGDLS and YYNGEE. In DNA, the CDR3 is TGTGCCAGCAGCCCGGACGGGACACCGAACACTGAAGCTTTCTTT. Its protein product is CASSPDGTPNTEAFF.

A few counts support this clonotype. This chain's CDR3 is CASSSDRAEGYTF. The CDR3 DNA follows: TGTGCCAGCAGCTCCGACAGGGCTGAGGGCTACACCTTC. The chain combines TRBV13 with TRBJ1-2; 7 bases align to TRBD1. The CDR3 extends over 13 amino acids. J lost 8 bases, V lost 4 bases, and 7 bases had no gene match. Per germline, CDR1 PRHDT and CDR2 FYEKMQ (reference sequence).